This T cell receptor beta chain was obtained from a study of cytomegalovirus exposure and HLA in healthy donors. Study-level information: Clustering assigned 70% to 85% of the approximately 400 genotyped donors to the Caucasian-associated ancestry cluster. Study-wide results and caveats: Roughly 170 TCR beta chains were listed as cytomegalovirus-associated.

The table lists this clone with a few counts. Its antigen remains unidentified. Germline loops: CDR1 SGHRS, CDR2 YFSETQ. The CDR3 spans 14 residues. Trimming cost V 3 bases and J 5 bases; bases outside gene matches: 5. The PCR used 60 Vbeta and 13 Jbeta primers. This table comes from immunoSEQ multiplex PCR, and its TCRdb copy is limited to in-frame clones, with some not included. Of around 120,000 clones in the sample, approximately 72% are singletons; the top ten hold roughly 10%. J is TRBJ1-1 and V is TRBV5-1, with 9 bases that match TRBD1. Sequencing was performed on PBMCs. The source is a woman in her 50s in good health and CMV-seropositive. Here the CDR3 reads CASSSQGAQTEAFF. The CDR3, as DNA: TGCGCCAGCAGCTCACAGGGGGCGCAAACTGAAGCTTTCTTT. Full variable domain (remainder filled in from reference TRBV5-1 and TRBJ1-1): KAGVTQTPRYLIKTRGQQVTLSCSPISGHRSVSWYQQTPGQGLQFLFEYFSETQRNKGNFPGRFSGRQFSNSRSEMNVSTLELGDSALYLCASSSQGAQTEAFFGQGTRLTVV.